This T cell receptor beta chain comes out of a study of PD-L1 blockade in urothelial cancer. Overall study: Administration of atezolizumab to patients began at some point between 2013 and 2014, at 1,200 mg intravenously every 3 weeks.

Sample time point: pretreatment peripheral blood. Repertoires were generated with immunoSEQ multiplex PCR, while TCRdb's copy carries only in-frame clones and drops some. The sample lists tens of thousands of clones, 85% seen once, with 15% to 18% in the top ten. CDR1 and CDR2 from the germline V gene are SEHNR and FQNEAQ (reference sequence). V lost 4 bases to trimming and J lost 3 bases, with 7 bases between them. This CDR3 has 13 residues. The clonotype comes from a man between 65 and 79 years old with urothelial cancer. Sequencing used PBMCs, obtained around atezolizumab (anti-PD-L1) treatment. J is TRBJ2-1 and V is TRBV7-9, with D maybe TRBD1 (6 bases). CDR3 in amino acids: CASSSTGYNEQFF. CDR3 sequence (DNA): TGTGCCAGCAGCTCGACAGGCTACAATGAGCAGTTCTTC.